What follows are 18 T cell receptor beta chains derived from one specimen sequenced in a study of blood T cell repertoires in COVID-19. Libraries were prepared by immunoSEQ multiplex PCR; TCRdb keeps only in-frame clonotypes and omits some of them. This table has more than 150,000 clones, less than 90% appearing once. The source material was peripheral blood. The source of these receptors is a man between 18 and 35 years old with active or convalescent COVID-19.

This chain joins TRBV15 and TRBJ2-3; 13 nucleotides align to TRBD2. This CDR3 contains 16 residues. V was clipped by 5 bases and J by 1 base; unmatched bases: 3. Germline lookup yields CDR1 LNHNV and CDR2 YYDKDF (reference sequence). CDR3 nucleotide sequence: TGTGCCACCAGCCTCGGGACTAGCGGGGGCACAGATACGCAGTATTTT. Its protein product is CATSLGTSGGTDTQYF.

The CDR3 DNA follows: TGTGCCAGCAGCCAAGACAGGCTGATGACCAAAAACATTCAGTACTTC. Amino acids: CASSQDRLMTKNIQYF. The V call is TRBV5-6, the J call TRBJ2-4; a possible D gene is TRBD1 (6 bases). The germline V gene has CDR1 SGHDT and CDR2 YYEEEE. The CDR3 has 16 residues. Between the trimmed V and J ends, which lost 4 bases and 2 bases, there was a span of 16 bases.

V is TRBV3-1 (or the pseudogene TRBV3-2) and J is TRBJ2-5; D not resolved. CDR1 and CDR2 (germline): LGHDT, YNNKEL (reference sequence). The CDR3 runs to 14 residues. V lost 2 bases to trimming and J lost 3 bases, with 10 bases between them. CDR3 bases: TGTGCCAGCAGCCAATGGTCACAAGAAGAGACCCAGTACTTC. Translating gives CASSQWSQEETQYF.

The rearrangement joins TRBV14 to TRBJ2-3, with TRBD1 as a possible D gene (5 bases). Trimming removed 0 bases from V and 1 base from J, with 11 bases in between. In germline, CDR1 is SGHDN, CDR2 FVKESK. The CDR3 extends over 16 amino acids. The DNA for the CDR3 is TGTGCCAGCAGCCAAGATACAGGCAGGCGCACAGATACGCAGTATTTT. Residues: CASSQDTGRRTDTQYF.

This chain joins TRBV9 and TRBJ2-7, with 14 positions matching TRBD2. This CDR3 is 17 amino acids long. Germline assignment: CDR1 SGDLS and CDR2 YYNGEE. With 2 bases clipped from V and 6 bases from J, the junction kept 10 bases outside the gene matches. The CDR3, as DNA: TGTGCCAGCAGCGTCGGGACTAGCGGGAGAGAACCTACCGAGCAGTACTTC. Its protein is CASSVGTSGREPTEQYF.

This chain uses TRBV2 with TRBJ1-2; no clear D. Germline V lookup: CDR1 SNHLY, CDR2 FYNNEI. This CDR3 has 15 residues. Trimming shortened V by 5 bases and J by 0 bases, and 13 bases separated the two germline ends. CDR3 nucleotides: TGTGCCAGCAGTAAAAGGACGGGGTCTAACTATGGCTACACCTTC. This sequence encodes CASSKRTGSNYGYTF.

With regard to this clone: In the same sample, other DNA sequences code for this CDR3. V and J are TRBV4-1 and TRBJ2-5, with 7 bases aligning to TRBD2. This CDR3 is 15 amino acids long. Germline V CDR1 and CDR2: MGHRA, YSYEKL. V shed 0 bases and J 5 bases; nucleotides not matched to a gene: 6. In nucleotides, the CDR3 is TGCGCCAGCAGCCAAGACGGAACTAGCGTCGAGACCCAGTACTTC. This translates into CASSQDGTSVETQYF.

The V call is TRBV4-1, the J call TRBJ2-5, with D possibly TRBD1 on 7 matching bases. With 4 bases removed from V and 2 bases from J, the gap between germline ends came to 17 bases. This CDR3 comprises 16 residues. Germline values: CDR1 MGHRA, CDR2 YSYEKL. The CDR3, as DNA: TGCGCCAGCAGCCCCTTCGGGCAGGGGGGTCAAGAGACCCAGTACTTC. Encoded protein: CASSPFGQGGQETQYF.

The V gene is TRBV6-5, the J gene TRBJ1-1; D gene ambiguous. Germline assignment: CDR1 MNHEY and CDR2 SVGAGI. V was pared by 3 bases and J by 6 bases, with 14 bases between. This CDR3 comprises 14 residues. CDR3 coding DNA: TGTGCCAGCAGTTATTTACCGGGAGCTCCTGAAGCTTTCTTT. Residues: CASSYLPGAPEAFF.

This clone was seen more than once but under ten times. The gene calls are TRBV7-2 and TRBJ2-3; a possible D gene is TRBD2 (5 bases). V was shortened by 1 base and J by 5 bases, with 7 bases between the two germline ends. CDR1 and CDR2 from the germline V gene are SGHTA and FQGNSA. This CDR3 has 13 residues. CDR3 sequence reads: CASSLVRGDTQYF. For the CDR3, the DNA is TGTGCCAGCAGCTTAGTTCGGGGAGATACGCAGTATTTT.

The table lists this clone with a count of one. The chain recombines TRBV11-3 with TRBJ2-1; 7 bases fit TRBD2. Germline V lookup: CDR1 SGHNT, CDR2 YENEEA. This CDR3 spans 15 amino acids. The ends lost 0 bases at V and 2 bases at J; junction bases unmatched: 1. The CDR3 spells CASSLDGRPYNEQFF. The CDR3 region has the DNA TGTGCCAGCAGCTTAGACGGGAGGCCCTACAATGAGCAGTTCTTC. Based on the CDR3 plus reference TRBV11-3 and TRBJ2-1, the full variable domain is EAGVVQSPRYKIIEKKQPVAFWCNPISGHNTLYWYLQNLGQGPELLIRYENEEAVDDSQLPKDRFSAERLKGVDSTLKIQPAELGDSAVYLCASSLDGRPYNEQFFGPGTRLTVL.

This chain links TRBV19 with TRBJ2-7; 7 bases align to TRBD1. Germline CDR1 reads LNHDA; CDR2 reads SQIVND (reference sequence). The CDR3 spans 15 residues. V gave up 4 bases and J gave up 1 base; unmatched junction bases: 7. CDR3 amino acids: CASSRGTERSYEQYF. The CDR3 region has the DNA TGTGCCAGTAGTAGGGGGACAGAGAGGTCCTACGAGCAGTACTTC.

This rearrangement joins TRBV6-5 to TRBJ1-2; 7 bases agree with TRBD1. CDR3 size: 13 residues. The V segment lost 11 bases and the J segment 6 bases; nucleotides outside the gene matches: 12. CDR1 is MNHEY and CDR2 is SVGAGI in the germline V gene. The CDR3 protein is CAATEAGTDGYTF. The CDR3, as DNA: TGTGCCGCCACCGAGGCCGGGACAGATGGCTACACCTTC.

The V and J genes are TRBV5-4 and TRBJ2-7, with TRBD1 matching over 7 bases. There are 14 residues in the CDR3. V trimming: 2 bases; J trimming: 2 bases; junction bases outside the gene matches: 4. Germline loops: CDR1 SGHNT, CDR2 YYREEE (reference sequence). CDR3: CASSFDRVAYEQYF. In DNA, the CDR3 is TGTGCCAGCAGCTTTGACAGGGTGGCCTACGAGCAGTACTTC.

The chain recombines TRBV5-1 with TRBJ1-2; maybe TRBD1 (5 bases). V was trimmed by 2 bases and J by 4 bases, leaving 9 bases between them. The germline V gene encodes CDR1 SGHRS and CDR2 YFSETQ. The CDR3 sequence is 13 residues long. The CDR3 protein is CASSLGGAYGYTF. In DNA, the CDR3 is TGCGCCAGCAGCTTAGGAGGGGCCTATGGCTACACCTTC.

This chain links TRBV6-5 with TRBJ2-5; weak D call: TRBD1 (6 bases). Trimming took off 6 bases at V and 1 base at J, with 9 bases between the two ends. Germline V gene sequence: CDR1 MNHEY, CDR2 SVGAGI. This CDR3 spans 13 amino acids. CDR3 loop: CASRQGSQETQYF. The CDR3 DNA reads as TGTGCCAGCAGACAGGGTTCCCAAGAGACCCAGTACTTC.

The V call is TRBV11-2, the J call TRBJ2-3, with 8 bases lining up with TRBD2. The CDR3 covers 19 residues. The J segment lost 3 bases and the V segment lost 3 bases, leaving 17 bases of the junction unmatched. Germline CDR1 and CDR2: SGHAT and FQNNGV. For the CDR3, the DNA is TGTGCCAGCAGCTTTAGGGTTGCGACCGGCGGGAGGTCGACAGATACGCAGTATTTT. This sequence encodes CASSFRVATGGRSTDTQYF.

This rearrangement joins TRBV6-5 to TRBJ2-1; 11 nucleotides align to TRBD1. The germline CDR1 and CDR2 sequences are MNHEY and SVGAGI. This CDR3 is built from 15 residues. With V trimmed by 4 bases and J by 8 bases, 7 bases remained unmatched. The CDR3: CASSSAGTGGYEQFF. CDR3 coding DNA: TGTGCCAGCAGTTCCGCCGGGACAGGGGGGTATGAGCAGTTCTTC.